Presented here are 32 T cell receptor beta chains from one specimen sequenced in a study of CD8+CD57+ T cells in acquired aplastic anemia. Only patients with CD8+CD57+ cell expansion on flow cytometry were chosen for sequencing. CDR3 and TCR beta VDJ profiling relied on a genomic DNA template. MiXCR, applied by TCRdb to the reads, yields one record per CDR3 protein. The sample yields about 200,000 distinct CDR3 sequences, roughly 50% seen once. Sequenced sample: sorted CD4+, CD8+, or CD8+CD57+ T cells (not recorded which) from PBMCs. These receptors all stem from a human donor with aplastic anemia.

As for this clonotype: Being one base from a much bigger clone, this may be a read error. The V gene is TRBV10-3, the J gene TRBJ1-1; possibly TRBD1 for D (6 bases). The CDR3 contains 14 residues. Germline V gene sequence: CDR1 ENHRY, CDR2 SYGVKD. The CDR3 sequence is CASSYSRGATETFF. The CDR3 DNA sequence: TGTGCCAGCAGTTACTCGCGGGGGGCCACTGAAACTTTCTTT.

A note on this clonotype: This sequence may be a read error, since a much larger clone differs from it by one base. The CDR3 bases are TGCAGTGCCAGTAGCGGGGCAAGCTCCTACAATGAGCAGTACTTC. Protein sequence: CSASSGASSYNEQYF. The chain has TRBV20-1 and TRBJ2-7; 8 bases are a match to TRBD2. Germline-derived CDR1 and CDR2 are DFQATT and SNEGSKA (reference sequence). The CDR3 is 15 residues long. V was clipped by 6 bases and J by 7 bases; unmatched bases: 17.

This clonotype has at least ten counts. The chain combines TRBV15 with TRBJ1-5; 7 nucleotides align to TRBD1. This CDR3 contains 15 residues. V gave up 2 bases and J gave up 0 bases; unmatched junction bases: 1. Germline V gene lookup returns CDR1 LNHNV and CDR2 YYDKDF (reference sequence). CDR3 DNA: TGTGCCACCAGCAGAAACAGGGGTAGCAATCAGCCCCAGCATTTT. Encoded protein: CATSRNRGSNQPQHF.

Many counts were recorded for this clonotype. The chain uses TRBV6-1 and TRBJ2-1, with 10 bases aligning to TRBD2. With V trimmed by 5 bases and J by 2 bases, 3 bases remained unmatched. From germline, CDR1 is MNHNS and CDR2 SASEGT. The CDR3 is 15 residues long. Written as DNA, the CDR3 is TGTGCCAGCAGTACTAGCGGGATTACCTACAATGAGCAGTTCTTC. This codes for CASSTSGITYNEQFF.

This clonotype was seen many times. The J gene is TRBJ2-1, the V gene TRBV12-3 or TRBV12-4; 12 positions agree with TRBD2. V was pared by 6 bases and J by 6 bases, with 3 bases of the junction left unmatched. This CDR3 has 14 amino acids. CDR3 nucleotides: TGTGCCAGCAGGCTAGCGGGGGGGCCCAATGAGCAGTTCTTC. Protein: CASRLAGGPNEQFF.

In regard to this clonotype: A much larger clone lies one base from this, so it may be a read error. This chain connects TRBV2 to TRBJ2-1; D uncertain. CDR3 length: 12 residues. Germline V gene sequence: CDR1 SNHLY, CDR2 FYNNEI. This CDR3 is CTSSFSLAAQFF. The CDR3 DNA sequence: TGTACCAGCAGTTTCTCCCTTGCGGCGCAGTTCTTC.

The chain combines TRBV20-1 with TRBJ2-5, with D possibly being TRBD1 or TRBD2 (5 bases each). CDR3 length equals 15 residues. V lost 2 bases and J 2 bases, leaving 15 bases between the germline ends. Germline V gene sequence: CDR1 DFQATT, CDR2 SNEGSKA (reference sequence). DNA of the CDR3: TGCAGTGCTAGACCCCCGGGCTGGGGGCAAGAGACCCAGTACTTC. Amino acid sequence: CSARPPGWGQETQYF.

The J gene is TRBJ1-6, the V gene TRBV6-5; 10 bases fit TRBD1. This CDR3 contains 13 residues. Germline trimming cut 8 bases from V and 6 bases from J; bases unmatched to any gene: 1. Germline V CDR1 and CDR2: MNHEY, SVGAGI. CDR3 coding DNA: TGTGCCAGCGGACAGGGGGTTAATTCACCCCTCCACTTT. It encodes CASGQGVNSPLHF.

This clonotype was seen ten or more times. The chain is built from TRBV5-6 and TRBJ1-5; D ambiguous. The CDR3 consists of 14 residues. V lost 1 base, J lost 2 bases, and 7 bases lay in between. Germline-derived CDR1 and CDR2 are SGHDT and YYEEEE. DNA for the CDR3: TGTGCCAGCAGCTTGAGGTCAGGCAATCAGCCCCAGCATTTT. The encoded protein is CASSLRSGNQPQHF.

The table lists this clonotype with many counts. The V gene is TRBV7-9, the J gene TRBJ1-6; D not certain. Deletions cut 5 bases from V and 9 bases from J, with 14 bases between. The CDR3 length is 14 residues. In germline, CDR1 is SEHNR, CDR2 FQNEAQ (reference sequence). CDR3 nucleotides: TGTGCCAGCAGCCGAGAGAGCGAGGGTTCACCCCTCCACTTT. This codes for CASSRESEGSPLHF. Combining the CDR3 with reference TRBV7-9 and TRBJ1-6 gives the whole variable domain DTGVSQNPRHKITKRGQNVTFRCDPISEHNRLYWYRQTLGQGPEFLTYFQNEAQLEKSRLLSDRFSAERPKGSFSTLEIQRTEQGDSAMYLCASSRESEGSPLHFGNGTRLTVT.

This clonotype was counted many times. V usage is TRBV2 and J usage is TRBJ1-4; possibly TRBD1 for D (6 bases). CDR3 length: 15 residues. The ends were cut back, 5 bases at V and 3 bases at J, with 13 bases in the middle. Germline lookup yields CDR1 SNHLY and CDR2 FYNNEI. In DNA form, the CDR3 reads TGTGCCAGCAGTTTTATGGGGGGCTCTAATGAAAAACTGTTTTTT. This encodes CASSFMGGSNEKLFF.

This clonotype was seen many times. V gene TRBV19 combines with J gene TRBJ1-6; possibly TRBD1 for D (6 bases). The CDR3 spans 16 residues. Trimming removed 3 bases at V and 6 bases at J, with 15 bases between. CDR1 is LNHDA, CDR2 SQIVND, per germline (reference sequence). CDR3 coding DNA: TGTGCCAGTAGTATCTTGTCCACAGGGCTTAATTCACCCCTCCACTTT. It is translated as CASSILSTGLNSPLHF.

This clonotype was detected only a few times. Being one base from a much bigger clone, this may be a read error. V and J are TRBV20-1 and TRBJ1-1; 7 bases are a match to TRBD1. Germline V gene lookup returns CDR1 DFQATT and CDR2 SNEGSKA (reference sequence). The CDR3 sequence is 12 residues long. The CDR3 is CSAPGQQFEALF. The CDR3 nucleotides read TGCAGCGCCCCGGGACAGCAGTTTGAAGCTCTCTTT.

As to this clonotype: The germline gene is not matched at one end of the junction; a read error may be the cause. The J gene is TRBJ2-2, the V gene TRBV9; tentative D call: TRBD2 (5 bases). Germline CDR1 SGDLS, CDR2 YYNGEE. The CDR3 sequence is 15 residues long. The CDR3 spells CASSVAVSNTGELCF. The CDR3 bases are TGTGCCAGCAGCGTTGCGGTGTCGAACACTGGGGAGCTGTGTTTT.

The chain employs TRBV29-1 and TRBJ2-7; 7 positions match TRBD1. CDR3 size: 13 residues. Germline assignment: CDR1 SQVTM and CDR2 ANQGSEA. V gave up 0 bases and J gave up 2 bases; unmatched junction bases: 1. The CDR3 coding sequence is TGCAGCGTTGAAGAGGGGACAGCCTACGAGCAGTACTTC. Translated: CSVEEGTAYEQYF.

The gene calls are TRBV20-1 and TRBJ2-7, with TRBD1 matching 10 bases. This CDR3 is built from 18 residues. V gave up 4 bases and J gave up 6 bases; unmatched junction bases: 21. Germline assignment: CDR1 DFQATT and CDR2 SNEGSKA (reference sequence). For the CDR3, the DNA is TGCAGTGCTAAGGGACAGGGGTCGGTGGGGCTAGCGGATTTCGAGCAGTACTTC. Its translation: CSAKGQGSVGLADFEQYF.

This clonotype was counted at least ten times. The V and J genes are TRBV7-2 and TRBJ1-4; D gene ambiguous. Germline values: CDR1 SGHTA, CDR2 FQGNSA. This CDR3 is 14 amino acids long. The ends were cut back, 2 bases at V and 0 bases at J, with 4 bases in the middle. The CDR3 region is CASSLLATNEKLFF. The CDR3 DNA follows: TGTGCCAGCAGCTTATTGGCAACTAATGAAAAACTGTTTTTT.

The V call is TRBV29-1, the J call TRBJ1-2; D gene uncertain. Germline V CDR1 and CDR2: SQVTM, ANQGSEA. The V end was cut by 1 base, the J end by 4 bases, with 7 bases between. The CDR3 consists of 12 residues. The CDR3 region is CSVEVSAYGYTF. CDR3 DNA: TGCAGCGTTGAAGTATCAGCCTATGGCTACACCTTC.

The chain couples TRBV20-1 to TRBJ1-5; D call uncertain. CDR1 is DFQATT, CDR2 SNEGSKA, per germline (reference sequence). The CDR3 length is 13 residues. Between the trimmed V and J ends, which lost 7 bases and 7 bases, there was a span of 17 bases. Written as DNA, the CDR3 is TGCAGTGTTAAGGACCCAATCGGGCAGCCCCAGCATTTT. Its translation: CSVKDPIGQPQHF.

To note about this clonotype: This may stem from a read error, because a much larger clone lies one nucleotide away. V gene TRBV2 combines with J gene TRBJ1-4, with D perhaps matching TRBD1 (5 bases). CDR1 SNHLY and CDR2 FYNNEI come from the germline V gene. V lost 6 bases to trimming and J lost 10 bases, with 21 bases between them. The CDR3 totals 15 residues. This CDR3 reads CASRERGPASGKLFF. In nucleotides, the CDR3 is TGTGCCAGCAGAGAGAGGGGTCCTGCTAGTGGAAAACTGTTTTTT. The full variable domain, with the rest looked up from reference TRBV2 and TRBJ1-4, is EPEVTQTPSHQVTQMGQEVILRCVPISNHLYFYWYRQILGQKVEFLVSFYNNEISEKSEIFDDQFSVERPDGSNFTLKIRSTKLEDSAMYFCASRERGPASGKLFFGSGTQLSVL.

This clonotype was picked up many times. The chain's CDR3 is CSAPWDSSYEQYF. The CDR3 DNA reads TGCAGTGCTCCCTGGGACAGTTCCTACGAGCAGTACTTC. The chain carries TRBV20-1 and TRBJ2-7, with 7 bases that match TRBD1. This CDR3 spans 13 amino acids. The V gene's germline CDR1 is DFQATT and CDR2 SNEGSKA (reference sequence). Trimming took 5 bases from V and 1 from J; bases not matched to a gene: 5.

The gene calls are TRBV5-1 and TRBJ2-7; 7 bases line up with TRBD1. The CDR3 consists of 16 residues. V shed 0 bases, J shed 3 bases, and the junction held 9 bases outside the gene matches. Germline CDR1 SGHRS, CDR2 YFSETQ. The chain's CDR3 is CASSLGPGTESYEQYF. For the CDR3, the DNA is TGCGCCAGCAGCTTGGGACCGGGGACAGAGAGCTACGAGCAGTACTTC.

Details on this clonotype: This sequence may be a read error, since a much larger clone differs from it by one base. The chain combines TRBV3-1 with TRBJ2-7; 7 bases fit TRBD1. V shed 5 bases and J 7 bases; nucleotides not matched to a gene: 8. Germline CDR1 is LGHDT and CDR2 is YNNKEL (reference sequence). The length of the CDR3 is 13 residues. CDR3 bases: TGTGCCAGCAGCTTCGAGGGGGCGAATGAGCAGTACTTC. Translation: CASSFEGANEQYF.

This clonotype was found many times. CDR3 sequence (DNA): TGTGCCACCAGTGATTTCAGGAGGATGTCCACCGGGGAGCTGTTTTTT. This sequence encodes CATSDFRRMSTGELFF. The chain has TRBV24-1 and TRBJ2-2; tentative D call: TRBD2 (5 bases). This CDR3 spans 16 amino acids. Germline values: CDR1 KGHDR, CDR2 SFDVKD. V lost 1 base to trimming and J lost 4 bases, with 12 bases between them.

The V gene is TRBV29-1, the J gene TRBJ2-1, with 11 bases aligning to TRBD2. Germline V CDR1 and CDR2: SQVTM, ANQGSEA. CDR3 length: 16 amino acids. V trimming: 3 bases; J trimming: 4 bases; junction bases outside the gene matches: 8. CDR3 residues: CSVDPLLAGVYNEQFF. The CDR3 DNA reads as TGCAGCGTTGATCCCCTACTAGCGGGGGTTTACAATGAGCAGTTCTTC.

The gene calls are TRBV19 and TRBJ2-7, with 7 nucleotides matching TRBD1. The V gene end was trimmed by 4 bases and the J gene end by 3 bases; junction bases not matched to a gene: 3. This CDR3 comprises 13 residues. Germline V gene lookup returns CDR1 LNHDA and CDR2 SQIVND (reference sequence). The CDR3 loop reads CASSTRQGYEQYF. As DNA, the CDR3 is TGTGCCAGTAGTACCCGACAGGGCTACGAGCAGTACTTC.

The chain has TRBV5-1 and TRBJ1-1; D is uncertain. Germline CDR1 and CDR2: SGHRS and YFSETQ. Trimming stripped 0 bases from V and 2 bases from J, with 8 bases between. This CDR3 contains 14 residues. CDR3 nucleotides: TGCGCCAGCAGCTTGGGTAGTTTTAACACTGAAGCTTTCTTT. Translation gives CASSLGSFNTEAFF.

The chain has TRBV7-9 and TRBJ2-4, with a weak D call TRBD1 (6 bases). There are 13 residues in the CDR3. The germline V gene encodes CDR1 SEHNR and CDR2 FQNEAQ (reference sequence). Trimming removed 4 bases at V and 3 bases at J, with 7 bases between. This CDR3 reads CASSSQGKNIQYF. In DNA form, the CDR3 reads TGTGCCAGCAGCTCACAGGGCAAAAACATTCAGTACTTC.

This clonotype was picked up many times. CDR3 loop: CSARLGLVVNEQFF. CDR3 nucleotide sequence: TGCAGTGCTAGGCTGGGTCTAGTTGTCAATGAGCAGTTCTTC. The V gene is TRBV20-1, the J gene TRBJ2-1, with D unresolved. The CDR3 loop spans 14 amino acids. Germline assignment: CDR1 DFQATT and CDR2 SNEGSKA (reference sequence). Between the trimmed V and J ends, which lost 3 bases and 6 bases, there was a span of 15 bases.

This clonotype was counted many times. The V gene is TRBV9, the J gene TRBJ2-3; 9 bases match TRBD1. The CDR3 runs to 17 residues. Trimming cost V 0 bases and J 5 bases; bases outside gene matches: 10. Germline CDR1 is SGDLS and CDR2 is YYNGEE. The CDR3 DNA reads TGTGCCAGCAGCGTAGGAAGGAGGGGGACAGGGATAGATACGCAGTATTTT. Amino acids: CASSVGRRGTGIDTQYF.

This clonotype showed up just once. This sequence joins TRBV7-2 and TRBJ2-3, with TRBD2 matching 11 bases. CDR1 and CDR2 from the germline V gene are SGHTA and FQGNSA. CDR3 length: 17 amino acids. Trimming at V came to 5 bases and at J to 0 bases, leaving 7 bases not matched to a gene. CDR3 residues: CASSLRGTSGSTDTQYF. CDR3 nucleotides: TGTGCCAGCAGCCTAAGAGGGACTAGCGGAAGCACAGATACGCAGTATTTT. Looking up the rest from reference TRBV7-2 and TRBJ2-3 gives the full variable domain: GAGVSQSPSNKVTEKGKDVELRCDPISGHTALYWYRQSLGQGLEFLIYFQGNSAPDKSGLPSDRFSAERTGGSVSTLTIQRTQQEDSAVYLCASSLRGTSGSTDTQYFGPGTRLTVL.

The chain links TRBV5-1 to TRBJ2-5; 13 positions match TRBD2. After removal of 3 bases from V and 4 bases from J, the junction contained 6 bases not matched to a gene. There are 16 residues in the CDR3. Germline-derived CDR1 and CDR2 are SGHRS and YFSETQ. The CDR3 here is CASSYLLAGGVETQYF. Written as DNA, the CDR3 is TGCGCCAGCAGCTATCTACTAGCGGGGGGGGTAGAGACCCAGTACTTC. Complete variable domain (other parts from reference TRBV5-1 and TRBJ2-5): KAGVTQTPRYLIKTRGQQVTLSCSPISGHRSVSWYQQTPGQGLQFLFEYFSETQRNKGNFPGRFSGRQFSNSRSEMNVSTLELGDSALYLCASSYLLAGGVETQYFGPGTRLLVL.